This record concerns one T cell receptor (beta chain) sequence. What it recognizes is unknown. The V gene's germline CDR1 is MNHEY and CDR2 SVGAGI. V shed 2 bases and J shed 4 bases, with 11 bases lying between them. The CDR3 sequence is 14 residues long. Only in-frame clones appear in the TCRdb table, and some are missing; sequencing was by immunoSEQ multiplex PCR. This sample has tens of thousands of clones, with around 89% found just once. This entry is derived from a study of chemoradiotherapy in HPV16-positive cancers. Findings of the study overall: During treatment, candidate HPV-specific clones and E7-related motifs expanded in tumor. For HPV16-positive patients, expanding HPV-responsive T cells associated with longer recurrence-free survival.

V is TRBV6-5 and J is TRBJ1-2; no firm D call. The receptor was isolated from a human donor with HPV-associated anogenital cancer. Sequenced material: blood, taken from a patient who underwent chemoradiotherapy. For the CDR3, the DNA is TGTGCCAGCAGTTACAACGGGGATTTCTATGGCTACACCTTC. It codes for CASSYNGDFYGYTF.